The T cell receptor (beta chain) under discussion was sequenced for a study of blood T cell repertoires in COVID-19. The CDR3 loop spans 17 amino acids. V was clipped by 1 base and J by 0 bases; unmatched bases: 11. Per germline, CDR1 SQVTM and CDR2 ANQGSEA. Measured with immunoSEQ multiplex PCR; TCRdb has only the in-frame clones, and not every one. The sample includes about 210,000 clones, 88% seen only once; the top ten take over 1.5%. V and J are TRBV29-1 and TRBJ2-5; 7 positions agree with TRBD1. The sample consisted of peripheral blood. This TCR came from a man in his 70s with acute or convalescent COVID-19. CDR3 coding DNA: TGCAGCGTTGAAGGCTCACCGGGACAGCCGTACCAAGAGACCCAGTACTTC. It codes for CSVEGSPGQPYQETQYF.